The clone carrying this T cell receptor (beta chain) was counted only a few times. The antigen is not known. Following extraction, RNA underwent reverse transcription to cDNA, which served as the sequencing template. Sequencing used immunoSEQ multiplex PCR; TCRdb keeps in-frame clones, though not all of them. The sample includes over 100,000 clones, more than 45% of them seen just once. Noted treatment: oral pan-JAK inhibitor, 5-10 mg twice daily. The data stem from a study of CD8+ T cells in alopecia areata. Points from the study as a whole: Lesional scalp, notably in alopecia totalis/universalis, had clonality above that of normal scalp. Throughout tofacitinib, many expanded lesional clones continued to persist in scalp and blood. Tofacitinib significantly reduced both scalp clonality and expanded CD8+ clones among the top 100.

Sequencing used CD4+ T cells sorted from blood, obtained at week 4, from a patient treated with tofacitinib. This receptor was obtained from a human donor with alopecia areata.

For the CDR3, the DNA is TGTGCCAGCAGCTTAACCCCGGGAATCGATGAGCAGTTCTTC. This gives the protein CASSLTPGIDEQFF. This chain links TRBV7-2 with TRBJ2-1; tentatively, D is TRBD2 (5 bases). This CDR3 region has 14 residues. Between the trimmed V and J ends, which lost 2 bases and 8 bases, there was a span of 13 bases. In germline, CDR1 is SGHTA, CDR2 FQGNSA.